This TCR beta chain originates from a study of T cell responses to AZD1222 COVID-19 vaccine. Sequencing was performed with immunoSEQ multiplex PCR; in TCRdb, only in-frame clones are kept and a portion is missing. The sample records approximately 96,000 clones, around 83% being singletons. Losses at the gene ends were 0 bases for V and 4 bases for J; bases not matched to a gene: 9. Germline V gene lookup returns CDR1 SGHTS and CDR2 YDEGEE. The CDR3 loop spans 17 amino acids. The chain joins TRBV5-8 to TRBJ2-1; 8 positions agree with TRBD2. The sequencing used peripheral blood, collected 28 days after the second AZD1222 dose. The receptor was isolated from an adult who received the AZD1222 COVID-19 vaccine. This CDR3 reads CASSLAILAELYNEQFF. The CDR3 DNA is TGTGCCAGCAGCTTGGCCATACTAGCGGAGTTGTACAATGAGCAGTTCTTC.